The next 15 T cell receptor beta chains were all read from a single sample in a study of siplizumab effects on memory and regulatory T cells. Clones were sequenced by immunoSEQ multiplex PCR, and TCRdb holds only the in-frame ones, with some missing. The sample lists 98,000 or so clones, 93% occurring once. Material: Tregs sorted from blood. The receptors derive from a human donor in good health.

J is TRBJ2-1 and V is TRBV6-6; 9 positions agree with TRBD1. The CDR3 length is 12 residues. CDR1 and CDR2 from the germline V gene are MNHNY and SVGAGI (reference sequence). The junction had 3 bases not matched to a gene; V was cut back by 8 bases and J by 7 bases. The CDR3 spells CASGGQGNEQFF. The CDR3 nucleotides read TGTGCCAGCGGGGGACAGGGAAATGAGCAGTTCTTC.

V usage is TRBV19 and J usage is TRBJ1-6; TRBD1 is a possible D gene (5 bases). The CDR3 totals 13 residues. CDR1 LNHDA and CDR2 SQIVND come from the germline V gene (reference sequence). Trimming took off 3 bases at V and 7 bases at J, with 7 bases between the two ends. The CDR3 DNA reads as TGTGCCAGTAGTATGGGACGGAATTCACCCCTCCACTTT. Amino acid sequence: CASSMGRNSPLHF.

The gene calls are TRBV6-6 and TRBJ2-7; 8 bases line up with TRBD2. The CDR3 runs to 15 residues. Germline V gene sequence: CDR1 MNHNY, CDR2 SVGAGI (reference sequence). Trimming removed 10 bases from V and 6 bases from J; junction bases left unmatched: 17. The CDR3 DNA follows: TGTGCCACCGGCGGGGTACGGGGGGGCCTGGTCGAGCAGTACTTC. It translates to CATGGVRGGLVEQYF.

V and J are TRBV5-6 and TRBJ2-5, with D uncertain. The CDR3 has 11 residues. CDR1 SGHDT and CDR2 YYEEEE come from the germline V gene. Trimming removed 0 bases from V and 7 bases from J, with 4 bases in between. The DNA for the CDR3 is TGTGCCAGCAGCTTGGCGGGGACCCAGTACTTC. Residues: CASSLAGTQYF.

The chain joins TRBV5-1 to TRBJ1-2, with a tentative D call TRBD1 (6 bases). The CDR3 covers 13 residues. CDR1 is SGHRS, CDR2 YFSETQ, per germline. V dropped 5 bases and J dropped 5 bases, with 13 bases sitting between them. The CDR3 sequence is CASRGSGEYGYTF. In DNA form, the CDR3 reads TGCGCCAGCAGGGGGTCAGGGGAATATGGCTACACCTTC.

This clone has a handful of counts. The chain carries TRBV7-3 and TRBJ2-5; 9 bases match TRBD2. The CDR3 totals 15 residues. The germline V gene has CDR1 SGHTA and CDR2 FQGTGA. V dropped 5 bases and J dropped 2; count of bases not matched to a gene: 6. CDR3 nucleotide sequence: TGTGCCAGCAGCCAGACTAGCGGCAGACAAGAGACCCAGTACTTC. It is translated as CASSQTSGRQETQYF.

The chain has TRBV7-9 and TRBJ2-5; 10 positions match TRBD1. The CDR3 contains 16 residues. The V segment lost 6 bases and the J segment 0 bases; nucleotides outside the gene matches: 7. Per the germline V gene, CDR1 is SEHNR and CDR2 is FQNEAQ (reference sequence). The CDR3 loop reads CASSLGTGAYQETQYF. In DNA, the CDR3 is TGTGCCAGCAGTTTGGGGACAGGGGCCTACCAAGAGACCCAGTACTTC.

V gene TRBV5-1 combines with J gene TRBJ2-1; perhaps TRBD1 as D (5 bases). The germline V gene has CDR1 SGHRS and CDR2 YFSETQ. The CDR3 totals 13 residues. V was shortened by 5 bases and J by 9 bases, with 15 bases between the two germline ends. The CDR3 loop is CASRPQTVPEQFF. For the CDR3, the DNA is TGCGCCAGCAGACCGCAGACAGTCCCTGAGCAGTTCTTC.

The chain links TRBV19 to TRBJ1-5, with a possible D match to TRBD1 (6 bases). Per germline, CDR1 LNHDA and CDR2 SQIVND (reference sequence). The CDR3 is made up of 13 amino acids. Trimming removed 7 bases at V and 4 bases at J, with 11 bases between. The CDR3: CASTPQGNQPQHF. The CDR3 nucleotides read TGTGCCAGTACCCCGCAGGGGAATCAGCCCCAGCATTTT.

The rearrangement links TRBV10-3 to TRBJ1-1; 7 positions agree with TRBD1. The CDR3 sequence is 15 residues long. Germline loops: CDR1 ENHRY, CDR2 SYGVKD. V was pared by 2 bases and J by 4 bases, with 7 bases of the junction left unmatched. The CDR3 region is CAISEVGRGGTEAFF. The CDR3 nucleotides are TGTGCCATCAGTGAGGTGGGCAGGGGGGGCACTGAAGCTTTCTTT.

The chain couples TRBV18 to TRBJ2-7; either TRBD1 or TRBD2 may fit D (5 bases each). V was shortened by 0 bases and J by 5 bases, with 14 bases between the two germline ends. The CDR3 covers 15 residues. Germline assignment: CDR1 KGHSH and CDR2 LQKENI. CDR3 residues: CASSPPSQGRNEQYF. DNA of the CDR3: TGTGCCAGCTCACCACCGTCCCAGGGACGGAACGAGCAGTACTTC. The entire variable domain, with the rest obtained from reference TRBV18 and TRBJ2-7, is as follows: NAGVMQNPRHLVRRRGQEARLRCSPMKGHSHVYWYRQLPEEGLKFMVYLQKENIIDESGMPKERFSAEFPKEGPSILRIQQVVRGDSAAYFCASSPPSQGRNEQYFGPGTRLTVT.

This clone was counted a few times. The gene calls are TRBV30 and TRBJ1-4, with D unclear. The V gene lost 0 bases and the J gene lost 0 bases, with 8 bases spanning the gap. CDR1 GTSNPN and CDR2 SVGIG come from the germline V gene (reference sequence). The CDR3 is made up of 15 amino acids. The CDR3 DNA is TGTGCCTGGAGTGTTCCCTACCCAACTAATGAAAAACTGTTTTTT. Protein: CAWSVPYPTNEKLFF.

The chain employs TRBV30 and TRBJ2-7, with 7 bases that match TRBD2. CDR1 and CDR2 from the germline V gene are GTSNPN and SVGIG (reference sequence). CDR3 length: 14 amino acids. The V and J ends lost 0 bases and 6 bases, in that order; junction bases with no gene match: 8. The CDR3 here is CAWSVGWGGREQYF. As DNA, the CDR3 is TGTGCCTGGAGTGTAGGGTGGGGAGGGCGCGAGCAGTACTTC.

The chain has TRBV7-2 and TRBJ1-5, with TRBD1 matching 7 bases. V gave up 5 bases and J gave up 6 bases; unmatched junction bases: 10. The CDR3 is 15 amino acids. Germline V gene lookup returns CDR1 SGHTA and CDR2 FQGNSA. CDR3: CASSRQGPRGQPQHF. The CDR3 DNA is TGTGCCAGCAGCAGACAGGGTCCCCGGGGTCAGCCCCAGCATTTT.

The V call is TRBV4-1, the J call TRBJ2-1; 9 positions match TRBD1. Germline V gene lookup returns CDR1 MGHRA and CDR2 YSYEKL. The CDR3 covers 16 residues. V gave up 3 bases and J gave up 3 bases; unmatched junction bases: 6. The CDR3 DNA sequence: TGCGCCAGCAGCCACTTAACAGGGGGCTACTACAATGAGCAGTTCTTC. It translates to CASSHLTGGYYNEQFF.